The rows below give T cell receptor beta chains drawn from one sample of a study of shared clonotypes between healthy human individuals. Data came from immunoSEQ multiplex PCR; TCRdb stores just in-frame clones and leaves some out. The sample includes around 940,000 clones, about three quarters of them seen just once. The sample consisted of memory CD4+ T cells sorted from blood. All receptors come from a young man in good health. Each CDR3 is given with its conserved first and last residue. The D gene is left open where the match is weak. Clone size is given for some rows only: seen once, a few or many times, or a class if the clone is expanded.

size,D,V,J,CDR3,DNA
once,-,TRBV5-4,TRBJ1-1,CASSFRREGTEAFF,TGTGCCAGCAGCTTTCGCCGGGAGGGCACTGAAGCTTTCTTT
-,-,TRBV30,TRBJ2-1,CAWSVNNEQFF,TGTGCCTGGAGTGTAAACAATGAGCAGTTCTTC
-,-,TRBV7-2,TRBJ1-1,CASSREGWTEAFF,TGTGCCAGCAGCCGGGAGGGCTGGACTGAAGCTTTCTTT
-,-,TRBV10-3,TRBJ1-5,CAISETNSNQPQHF,TGTGCCATCAGTGAGACAAATAGCAATCAGCCCCAGCATTTT
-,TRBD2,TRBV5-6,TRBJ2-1,CASGLGESSGEQFF,TGTGCCAGCGGACTTGGTGAGTCTAGCGGTGAGCAGTTCTTC
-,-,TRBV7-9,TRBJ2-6,CASSRRQERYGANVLTF,TGTGCCAGCAGCCGGCGGCAGGAGCGATACGGGGCCAACGTCCTGACTTTC
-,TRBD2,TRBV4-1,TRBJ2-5,CASSQGRDSGGKQETQYF,TGCGCCAGCAGCCAAGGTCGGGATAGCGGGGGGAAGCAAGAGACCCAGTACTTC
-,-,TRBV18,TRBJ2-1,CASSPPSGMGEQFF,TGTGCCAGCTCACCTCCGTCCGGGATGGGGGAGCAGTTCTTC
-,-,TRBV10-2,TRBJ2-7,CASSEQGSGEQYF,TGCGCCAGCAGTGAGCAGGGATCGGGAGAGCAGTACTTC
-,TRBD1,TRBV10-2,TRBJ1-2,CASWVPGQGESGYTF,TGCGCCAGCTGGGTCCCGGGACAGGGGGAGTCTGGCTACACCTTC
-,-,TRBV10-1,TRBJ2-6,CASRSTVRSGANVLTF,TGCGCCAGCAGGTCCACAGTCAGGTCTGGGGCCAACGTCCTGACTTTC
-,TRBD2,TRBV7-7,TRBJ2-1,CASSLTSGTNNEQFF,TGTGCTAGCAGCTTGACTAGCGGGACTAACAATGAGCAGTTCTTC
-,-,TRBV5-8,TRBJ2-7,CASSFDGQPTYEQYF,TGTGCCAGCAGCTTCGACGGACAGCCAACCTACGAGCAGTACTTC
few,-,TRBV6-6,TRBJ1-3,CASSTPEAGNTIYF,TGTGCCAGCAGTACCCCGGAGGCTGGAAACACCATATATTTT
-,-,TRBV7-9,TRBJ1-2,CASSFGGEGGYTF,TGTGCCAGCAGCTTTGGCGGAGAAGGGGGCTACACCTTC
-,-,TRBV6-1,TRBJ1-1,CASGRKNTEAFF,TGTGCCAGCGGACGGAAGAACACTGAAGCTTTCTTT
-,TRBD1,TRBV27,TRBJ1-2,CASSPDRGRGYTF,TGTGCCAGCAGTCCGGACAGGGGGCGAGGCTACACCTTC
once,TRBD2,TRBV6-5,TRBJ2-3,CASSGSGRQADTQYF,TGTGCCAGCAGCGGGAGCGGGAGGCAAGCAGATACGCAGTATTTT
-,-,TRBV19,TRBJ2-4,CASSIEGGLAKNIQYF,TGTGCCAGTAGTATAGAAGGGGGGCTAGCCAAAAACATTCAGTACTTC
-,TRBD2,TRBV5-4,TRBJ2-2,CASSSPSGTGELFF,TGTGCCAGCAGCTCCCCTAGCGGCACCGGGGAGCTGTTTTTT
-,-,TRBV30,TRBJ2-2,CAWSGRRGVGELFF,TGTGCCTGGAGTGGTCGACGAGGGGTAGGGGAGCTGTTTTTT
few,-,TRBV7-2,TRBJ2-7,CASSSRGDHEQYF,TGTGCCAGCAGCTCTCGTGGGGATCACGAGCAGTACTTC
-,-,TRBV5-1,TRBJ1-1,CASSLEEGGGTEAFF,TGCGCCAGCAGCCTTGAGGAGGGTGGTGGCACTGAAGCTTTCTTT
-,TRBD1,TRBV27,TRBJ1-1,CASRASGQGVRNTEAFF,TGTGCCAGCAGGGCCTCTGGACAGGGGGTGCGGAACACTGAAGCTTTCTTT
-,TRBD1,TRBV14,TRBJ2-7,CASSQGQGYEQYF,TGTGCCAGCAGCCAAGGACAGGGCTACGAGCAGTACTTC
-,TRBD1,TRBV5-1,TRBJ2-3,CASSTTGAGGDTQYF,TGCGCCAGCAGCACAACAGGGGCGGGCGGCGATACGCAGTATTTT
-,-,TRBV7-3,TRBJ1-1,CASSWGVGTEAFF,TGTGCCAGCAGCTGGGGTGTAGGCACTGAAGCTTTCTTT
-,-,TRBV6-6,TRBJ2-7,CASSDPRRGYEQYF,TGTGCCAGCAGTGACCCGAGACGGGGCTACGAGCAGTACTTC
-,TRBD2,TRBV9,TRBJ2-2,CASSGPRLARYTGELFF,TGTGCCAGCAGCGGACCCCGACTAGCTAGGTACACCGGGGAGCTGTTTTTT
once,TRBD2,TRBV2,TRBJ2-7,CASSGEAGGYEQYF,TGTGCCAGCAGTGGGGAAGCGGGAGGCTACGAGCAGTACTTC
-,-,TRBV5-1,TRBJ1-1,CASSSQGWRMNTEAFF,TGCGCCAGCAGCTCGCAAGGATGGAGGATGAACACTGAAGCTTTCTTT